Included here is one T cell receptor beta chain sequence, with context. The target antigen is unknown. The length of the CDR3 is 11 residues. Germline CDR1 LNHDA, CDR2 SQIVND (reference sequence). The germline V and J ends were trimmed by 5 bases and 11 bases, with 12 bases remaining between them. This specimen belongs to a study of CD8+CD57+ T cells in acquired aplastic anemia. Overall study: The mean DNA yield obtained from sorted CD4+ and CD8+ cells came to approximately 3 ug.

The patients chosen for sequencing had shown expansion of CD8+CD57+ cells (detected by flow cytometry). Every patient was diagnosed with severe acquired aplastic anemia. Template material for TCR beta VDJ and CDR3 profiling consisted of genomic DNA. TCRdb reanalysed the reads using MiXCR and keeps one entry per CDR3 protein. The sample records 150,000 or so distinct CDR3 sequences, about 48% being singletons. Study-wide results and limits: Patients had around 30 CD8+ CDR3 sequences in common with controls (the shared set).

The source of this sequence is a human donor with aplastic anemia. The chain combines TRBV19 with TRBJ1-1; D is ambiguous. Sequencing was performed on sorted CD4+, CD8+, or CD8+CD57+ T cells (not recorded which) from PBMCs. The CDR3 coding sequence is TGTGCCAGTAGTGAAGGGTTAAAGGCTTTCTTT. Its protein product is CASSEGLKAFF.